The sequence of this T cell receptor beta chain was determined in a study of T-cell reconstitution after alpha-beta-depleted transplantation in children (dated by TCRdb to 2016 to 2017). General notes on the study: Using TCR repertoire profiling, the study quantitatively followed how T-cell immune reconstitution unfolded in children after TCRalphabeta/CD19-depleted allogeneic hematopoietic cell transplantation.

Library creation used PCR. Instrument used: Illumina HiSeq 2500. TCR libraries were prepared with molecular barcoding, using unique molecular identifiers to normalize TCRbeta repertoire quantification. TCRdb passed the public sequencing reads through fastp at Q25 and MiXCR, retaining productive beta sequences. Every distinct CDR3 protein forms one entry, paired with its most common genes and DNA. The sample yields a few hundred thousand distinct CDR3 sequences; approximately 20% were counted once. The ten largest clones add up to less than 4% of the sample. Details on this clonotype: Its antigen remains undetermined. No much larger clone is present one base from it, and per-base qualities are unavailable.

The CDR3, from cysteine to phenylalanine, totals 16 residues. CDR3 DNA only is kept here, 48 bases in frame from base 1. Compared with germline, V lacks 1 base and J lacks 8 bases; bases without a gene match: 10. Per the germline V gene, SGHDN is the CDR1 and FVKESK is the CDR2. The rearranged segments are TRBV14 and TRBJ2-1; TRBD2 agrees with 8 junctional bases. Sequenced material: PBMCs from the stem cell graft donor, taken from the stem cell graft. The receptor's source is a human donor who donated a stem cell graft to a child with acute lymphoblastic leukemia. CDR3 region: CASSQVGAGLVHEQFF. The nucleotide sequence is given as TGTGCCAGCAGCCAAGTAGGGGCGGGACTAGTACATGAGCAGTTCTTC.